Below are 10 T cell receptor beta chains sequenced from a single sample in a study of response to subunit inactivated influenza vaccine. TCRdb re-analysed the RT-PCR reads in MiXCR, keeping a single row per CDR3 protein. The repertoire holds a few hundred thousand distinct CDR3 sequences, with approximately 11% as singletons. The sample here was PBMCs from blood, taken roughly 46 days after vaccination. These receptors were collected from a man over 45 who received an inactivated influenza vaccine.

The genes are TRBV2 and TRBJ1-6; TRBD1 is a possible D gene (5 bases). CDR1 is SNHLY, CDR2 FYNNEI, per germline. V shed 6 bases and J shed 6 bases, with 15 bases lying between them. CDR3 size: 15 residues. The CDR3 protein is CASREKGLSNSPLHF. Written as DNA, the CDR3 is TGTGCCAGCAGGGAAAAGGGACTTAGTAATTCACCCCTCCACTTT.

In its sample, this clonotype was seen many times. The chain employs TRBV28 and TRBJ1-5, with a weak D call TRBD1 (6 bases). Trimming took off 3 bases at V and 4 bases at J, with 10 bases between the two ends. CDR3 length equals 14 residues. Looked up from germline, CDR1 is MDHEN and CDR2 is SYDVKM. CDR3: CASSFDRLNQPQHF. The CDR3 DNA follows: TGTGCCAGCAGTTTTGACAGGCTGAATCAGCCCCAGCATTTT.

This clonotype was observed many times. This chain joins TRBV29-1 and TRBJ2-4, with D perhaps assigned TRBD1 or TRBD2 (5 bases each). Germline CDR1 SQVTM, CDR2 ANQGSEA. The CDR3 extends over 14 amino acids. V dropped 1 base and J dropped 8 bases, with 15 bases sitting between them. CDR3: CSVEGRGVGDIQYF. CDR3 in DNA: TGCAGCGTTGAAGGTCGGGGCGTGGGGGACATTCAGTACTTC.

This clonotype was counted many times. The V and J genes are TRBV7-8 and TRBJ2-7, with TRBD1 identical over 7 bases. This CDR3 has 15 amino acids. The junction had 8 bases not matched to a gene; V was cut back by 0 bases and J by 6 bases. Germline V gene lookup returns CDR1 SGHVS and CDR2 FQNEAQ. CDR3 nucleotide sequence: TGTGCCAGCAGCTTAGCATACACAGGGGTGGGCGAGCAGTACTTC. Translated, it gives CASSLAYTGVGEQYF.

This clonotype has only a few counts. V is TRBV7-6 and J is TRBJ2-1, with TRBD2 matching 11 bases. Germline trimming cut 5 bases from V and 10 bases from J; bases unmatched to any gene: 10. The CDR3 consists of 15 residues. The germline CDR1 and CDR2 sequences are SGHVS and FNYEAQ. Here the CDR3 DNA reads TGTGCCAGCAGCCAGGGTAGCGGGAGGGCCCGCGAGCAGTTCTTC. Translating gives CASSQGSGRAREQFF.

This clonotype occurred many times. The chain couples TRBV7-9 to TRBJ2-1, with 7 bases matching TRBD1. The length of the CDR3 is 15 residues. Germline-derived CDR1 and CDR2 are SEHNR and FQNEAQ (reference sequence). The V and J ends lost 4 bases and 0 bases, in that order; junction bases with no gene match: 3. In DNA, the CDR3 is TGTGCCAGCAGCTCCGACAGGGTCTCCTACAATGAGCAGTTCTTC. This codes for CASSSDRVSYNEQFF.

In its sample, this clonotype was seen a few times. The V gene is TRBV12-3 or TRBV12-4, the J gene TRBJ2-5; 9 nucleotides line up with TRBD1. The ends lost 8 bases at V and 6 bases at J; junction bases unmatched: 10. The CDR3 loop spans 14 amino acids. The chain's CDR3 is CASGWTGEGKTQYF. CDR3 in DNA: TGTGCCAGCGGGTGGACAGGGGAGGGAAAGACCCAGTACTTC.

This clonotype occurred many times. The chain uses TRBV20-1 and TRBJ1-5; TRBD1 agrees at 7 bases. With V trimmed by 4 bases and J by 2 bases, 8 bases remained unmatched. The CDR3 spans 15 residues. The V gene's germline CDR1 is DFQATT and CDR2 SNEGSKA (reference sequence). CDR3 in amino acids: CSAKKGAGGNQPQHF. The CDR3 DNA is TGCAGTGCTAAGAAGGGGGCGGGGGGCAATCAGCCCCAGCATTTT.

This clonotype was seen ten or more times. V usage is TRBV20-1 and J usage is TRBJ2-3; TRBD2 aligns across 7 bases. Trimming took 3 bases from V and 3 from J; bases not matched to a gene: 18. There are 18 residues in the CDR3. CDR1 DFQATT and CDR2 SNEGSKA come from the germline V gene (reference sequence). This CDR3 reads CSARKTGGTTLGTDTQYF. CDR3 coding DNA: TGCAGTGCTAGGAAAACAGGAGGGACTACCTTAGGTACAGATACGCAGTATTTT.

The CDR3 nucleotides are TGTGCCAGCAGCCCCCAACGGACCAGGTTCAGGGCTGGGGCCAACGTCCTGACTTTC. Translated: CASSPQRTRFRAGANVLTF. The V call is TRBV6-1, the J call TRBJ2-6; tentative D call: TRBD1 (5 bases). The CDR3 has 19 amino acids. V was trimmed by 6 bases and J by 2 bases, leaving 23 bases between them. The germline CDR1 and CDR2 sequences are MNHNS and SASEGT.